The rows below give T cell receptor beta chains drawn from one sample of a study of blood T cell repertoires in COVID-19. Clones were read by immunoSEQ multiplex PCR, and TCRdb kept only the in-frame ones, dropping some. The profile shows about 190,000 clones, 86% of them singletons. Sequencing input: PBMCs or T cells enriched from blood (not recorded which). The receptors originated from a woman under 40 who had recovered from COVID-19. The conserved cysteine and the conserved F or W are not part of the CDR3 here.

j_call: TRBJ2-7
v_call: TRBV18
cdr3_aa: ASSLVQAEQY

j_call: TRBJ1-4
v_call: TRBV7-9
cdr3_aa: ASSPPVGRTEKLF

j_call: TRBJ1-1
v_call: TRBV14
cdr3_aa: ASSVFQVSEAF

j_call: TRBJ1-2
v_call: TRBV29-1
cdr3_aa: SANRGGDGYT

j_call: TRBJ2-5
v_call: TRBV11-3
cdr3_aa: ASSQDRWQETQY

j_call: TRBJ1-2
v_call: TRBV6-5
cdr3_aa: ASGGRGYYGYT

j_call: TRBJ2-3
v_call: TRBV19
cdr3_aa: ASSTPPTSGSVTDTQY

j_call: TRBJ2-5
v_call: TRBV3-1/TRBV3-2
cdr3_aa: ASSDHYLSFSETQY

j_call: TRBJ2-1
v_call: TRBV4-2
cdr3_aa: ASSQEKLAGSNEQF

j_call: TRBJ2-7
v_call: TRBV29-1
cdr3_aa: SVGDRGFYEQY

j_call: TRBJ2-7
v_call: TRBV19
cdr3_aa: ASSIGTEVYEQY

j_call: TRBJ2-2
v_call: TRBV2
cdr3_aa: ASSVGQGNTGELF

j_call: TRBJ2-3
v_call: TRBV2
cdr3_aa: ASRVAGVLTDTQY

j_call: TRBJ2-7
v_call: TRBV28
cdr3_aa: ASTGTGKPEQY

j_call: TRBJ2-2
v_call: TRBV6-5
cdr3_aa: ASSTGQGVELF

j_call: TRBJ1-2
v_call: TRBV3-1/TRBV3-2
cdr3_aa: ASSHSDRVGDYGYT

j_call: TRBJ2-7
v_call: TRBV28
cdr3_aa: ASTASGLAGLYEQY

j_call: TRBJ2-1
v_call: TRBV4-1
cdr3_aa: ASSQLGYGEDEQF

j_call: TRBJ2-1
v_call: TRBV11-2
cdr3_aa: ASSLDRNEQF

j_call: TRBJ2-2
v_call: TRBV27
cdr3_aa: ASSRRLAEEARELF

j_call: TRBJ1-2
v_call: TRBV2
cdr3_aa: ASSSQGGDYGYT

j_call: TRBJ2-7
v_call: TRBV5-1
cdr3_aa: ASSFSEGSYEQY

j_call: TRBJ2-2
v_call: TRBV28
cdr3_aa: ASSETTSGYNTGELF

j_call: TRBJ2-7
v_call: TRBV19
cdr3_aa: ATYPGTSASYEQY

j_call: TRBJ2-3
v_call: TRBV23-1
cdr3_aa: ASSQSCPQAQY

j_call: TRBJ2-7
v_call: TRBV11-2
cdr3_aa: ASSLGQGDYEQY

j_call: TRBJ2-5
v_call: TRBV28
cdr3_aa: ASSRGTGSRDTQY

j_call: TRBJ2-1
v_call: TRBV7-2
cdr3_aa: ASSLQRGLHNEQF

j_call: TRBJ2-1
v_call: TRBV4-1
cdr3_aa: ASRRTGDNEQF

j_call: TRBJ2-5
v_call: TRBV29-1
cdr3_aa: SVQYRKSQETQY

j_call: TRBJ2-7
v_call: TRBV11-3
cdr3_aa: ASSSDRDHEQY

j_call: TRBJ2-7
v_call: TRBV29-1
cdr3_aa: STTTGPYEQY

j_call: TRBJ2-2
v_call: TRBV11-3
cdr3_aa: ASSFDGGNTGELF

j_call: TRBJ1-2
v_call: TRBV14
cdr3_aa: ASSQEPQGAFVGYT

j_call: TRBJ2-5
v_call: TRBV13
cdr3_aa: ASSLIRGSGTPRQETQY

j_call: TRBJ1-1
v_call: TRBV28
cdr3_aa: ASSSGTLNTEAF

j_call: TRBJ2-7
v_call: TRBV18
cdr3_aa: ASSPASSYEQY

j_call: TRBJ2-7
v_call: TRBV19
cdr3_aa: ASSMRAWSYEQY

j_call: TRBJ1-2
v_call: TRBV7-8
cdr3_aa: ASSLEGPNYGYT

j_call: TRBJ2-2
v_call: TRBV5-1
cdr3_aa: ASSLDGSDTGELF

j_call: TRBJ2-7
v_call: TRBV5-1
cdr3_aa: ASSLEAGVGYEQY

j_call: TRBJ1-2
v_call: TRBV11-2
cdr3_aa: ASSSVRGREIVGGYT

j_call: TRBJ1-6
v_call: TRBV19
cdr3_aa: ASSRQGGDNSPLH

j_call: TRBJ1-5
v_call: TRBV5-4
cdr3_aa: ASSLRSTAGGTQPQH

j_call: TRBJ2-2
v_call: TRBV6-1
cdr3_aa: ASSDRADTGELF

j_call: TRBJ1-3
v_call: TRBV7-9
cdr3_aa: ASSYDRVGGNTIY

j_call: TRBJ1-6
v_call: TRBV28
cdr3_aa: ASSYSPGLGNSPLH

j_call: TRBJ1-4
v_call: TRBV5-5
cdr3_aa: ASSLVLSRDEKLF

j_call: TRBJ2-3
v_call: TRBV5-1
cdr3_aa: ASSLAAGAGGTDTQY

j_call: TRBJ1-1
v_call: TRBV6-5
cdr3_aa: ASSRQENTEAF

j_call: TRBJ2-7
v_call: TRBV28
cdr3_aa: ASSRTGQGWRAYEQY

j_call: TRBJ2-7
v_call: TRBV5-6
cdr3_aa: ASSLFGDRGSYEQY

j_call: TRBJ2-2
v_call: TRBV4-1
cdr3_aa: ASSHPGRPRVEIGELF

j_call: TRBJ2-1
v_call: TRBV10-3
cdr3_aa: AIRASDSGHEQF

j_call: TRBJ2-1
v_call: TRBV9
cdr3_aa: ASSVSIRDYQSGHYNEQF